Listed here are 2 T cell receptor beta chains from one sample, sequenced in a study of T cells after posttransplantation cyclophosphamide. Data came from immunoSEQ multiplex PCR; TCRdb stores just in-frame clones and leaves some out. The sample has 25,000 to 35,000 clones, none seen only once. The sequenced material came from PBMCs. Every receptor here comes from a woman aged 60-75 years in good health, CMV-negative, and a related stem cell transplant donor.

J is TRBJ2-1 and V is TRBV29-1, with TRBD2 identical over 14 bases. Germline V gene data show CDR1 as SQVTM and CDR2 as ANQGSEA. The CDR3 is 19 residues long. Losses at the gene ends were 1 base for V and 0 bases for J; bases not matched to a gene: 8. Here the CDR3 DNA reads TGCAGCGTTGAAGGGGGGGGACTAGCGGGAGTTTTCTCCTACAATGAGCAGTTCTTC. Translation gives CSVEGGGLAGVFSYNEQFF.

This clone showed up many times. The rearrangement links TRBV10-2 to TRBJ1-1; perhaps TRBD1 as D (5 bases). The CDR3 consists of 14 residues. The germline V gene encodes CDR1 WSHSY and CDR2 SAAADI. With 4 bases removed from V and 3 bases from J, the gap between germline ends came to 12 bases. The CDR3 DNA reads as TGCGCCAGCAGTGCTCTACCGGGGGACACTGAAGCTTTCTTT. Protein sequence: CASSALPGDTEAFF.